Below, 30 T cell receptor beta chains from the same sample are listed, as sequenced in a study of OX40 agonist ivuxolimab in advanced cancers. Repertoires were generated with immunoSEQ multiplex PCR, while TCRdb's copy carries only in-frame clones and drops some. The profile shows about 96,000 clones, more than 80% of them singletons. Sequenced material: CD4+ or CD8+ T cells sorted from blood, taken in a trial of the OX40 agonist ivuxolimab. Receptor source: an adult with an advanced solid tumor such as melanoma, head and neck, liver or kidney cancer.

V gene TRBV30 combines with J gene TRBJ1-2; D ambiguous. The CDR3 spans 12 residues. Germline V gene sequence: CDR1 GTSNPN, CDR2 SVGIG (reference sequence). V dropped 0 bases and J dropped 6 bases, with 8 bases sitting between them. CDR3 in amino acids: CAWSVRPNGYTF. CDR3 coding DNA: TGTGCCTGGAGTGTACGCCCCAATGGCTACACCTTC.

The rearrangement uses TRBV11-3 and TRBJ2-2; D tentatively fits TRBD1 or TRBD2 (5 bases each). Germline lookup yields CDR1 SGHNT and CDR2 YENEEA. The CDR3 sequence is 14 residues long. The V and J ends lost 3 bases and 1 base respectively, with 6 bases between them. The CDR3 spells CASSLGVNTGELFF. The DNA of the CDR3 is TGTGCCAGCAGCTTGGGGGTGAACACCGGGGAGCTGTTTTTT.

The V call is TRBV5-4, the J call TRBJ1-4, with 9 positions matching TRBD1. This CDR3 contains 16 residues. The germline V gene encodes CDR1 SGHNT and CDR2 YYREEE (reference sequence). V trimming: 1 base; J trimming: 8 bases; junction bases outside the gene matches: 9. As DNA, the CDR3 is TGTGCCAGCAGCTTGTATCTGGGACAGGGAGAGGAAAAACTGTTTTTT. Translating it yields CASSLYLGQGEEKLFF. Full variable domain (remainder filled in from reference TRBV5-4 and TRBJ1-4): ETGVTQSPTHLIKTRGQQVTLRCSSQSGHNTVSWYQQALGQGPQFIFQYYREEENGRGNFPPRFSGLQFPNYSSELNVNALELDDSALYLCASSLYLGQGEEKLFFGSGTQLSVL.

This chain uses TRBV10-3 with TRBJ1-1; tentatively, D is TRBD1 (6 bases). The CDR3 loop spans 13 amino acids. V lost 3 bases and J lost 1, with 6 bases in between. Germline assignment: CDR1 ENHRY and CDR2 SYGVKD. CDR3 sequence (DNA): TGTGCCATCAGTGACAGGGGGAACACTGAAGCTTTCTTT. Its translation: CAISDRGNTEAFF.

The chain couples TRBV7-2 to TRBJ2-1, with 9 bases matching TRBD2. Germline loops: CDR1 SGHTA, CDR2 FQGNSA. Germline trimming cut 5 bases from V and 9 bases from J; bases unmatched to any gene: 5. CDR3 length: 13 residues. CDR3 amino acids: CASSRLAGFEQFF. Written as DNA, the CDR3 is TGTGCCAGCAGCCGGCTAGCGGGGTTTGAGCAGTTCTTC.

The rearrangement links TRBV20-1 to TRBJ1-2; D call uncertain. Between the trimmed V and J ends, which lost 3 bases and 5 bases, there was a span of 7 bases. The CDR3 runs 11 residues. The V gene's germline CDR1 is DFQATT and CDR2 SNEGSKA (reference sequence). CDR3 sequence (DNA): TGCAGTGCTAGCCCCTCATATGGCTACACCTTC. Translated: CSASPSYGYTF.

J is TRBJ2-3 and V is TRBV21-1; TRBD1 reflects the table's D call only, with no check against the DNA. TRBV21-1 is annotated as a pseudogene. The CDR3 length is 18 residues. The CDR3 protein is CASSKGRVRHRGEDTQYF. In DNA, the CDR3 is TGTGCCAGCAGCAAAGGAAGGGTACGACACAGGGGTGAAGATACGCAGTATTTT.

This chain joins TRBV5-1 and TRBJ2-3; 10 bases fit TRBD2. Germline values: CDR1 SGHRS, CDR2 YFSETQ. The ends lost 4 bases at V and 3 bases at J; junction bases unmatched: 8. The CDR3 is 16 residues long. CDR3 nucleotides: TGCGCCAGCAGCACCTTAGCGGGAGGCCCGACAGATACGCAGTATTTT. This encodes CASSTLAGGPTDTQYF. Variable domain in full (rest from reference TRBV5-1 and TRBJ2-3): KAGVTQTPRYLIKTRGQQVTLSCSPISGHRSVSWYQQTPGQGLQFLFEYFSETQRNKGNFPGRFSGRQFSNSRSEMNVSTLELGDSALYLCASSTLAGGPTDTQYFGPGTRLTVL.

The chain recombines TRBV19 with TRBJ1-5; possibly TRBD1 for D (5 bases). Between the trimmed V and J ends, which lost 2 bases and 0 bases, there was a span of 8 bases. The germline CDR1 and CDR2 sequences are LNHDA and SQIVND (reference sequence). The CDR3 is 15 residues long. The CDR3 DNA sequence: TGTGCCAGTAGTATACGGGGCACTAGCAATCAGCCCCAGCATTTT. The encoded protein is CASSIRGTSNQPQHF.

This chain connects TRBV5-1 to TRBJ1-1; unclear D gene. The CDR3 runs 15 residues. The ends were cut back, 2 bases at V and 0 bases at J, with 11 bases in the middle. Germline CDR1 and CDR2: SGHRS and YFSETQ. The CDR3 sequence is CASSFEEIVNTEAFF. CDR3 DNA: TGCGCCAGCAGCTTTGAGGAGATCGTGAACACTGAAGCTTTCTTT.

The rearrangement joins TRBV7-8 to TRBJ2-3, with TRBD2 matching over 11 bases. J gave up 1 base and V 1 base, and 7 bases lay outside the gene matches. The CDR3 is 18 residues long. CDR1 is SGHVS and CDR2 is FQNEAQ in the germline V gene. CDR3 sequence (DNA): TGTGCCAGCAGCTTAGAGCTAGCGGGAGGAAGCGGCACAGATACGCAGTATTTT. Protein product: CASSLELAGGSGTDTQYF.

The chain recombines TRBV4-1 with TRBJ2-7, with D unclear. The germline V gene has CDR1 MGHRA and CDR2 YSYEKL. The CDR3 extends over 14 amino acids. The V and J ends lost 2 bases and 3 bases respectively, with 11 bases between them. CDR3 region: CASSQMQDGYEQYF. CDR3 nucleotides: TGCGCCAGCAGCCAAATGCAGGACGGCTACGAGCAGTACTTC.

The V and J genes are TRBV19 and TRBJ2-1; D unresolved. The V end lost 6 bases, the J end lost 7 bases, and 16 bases lay between the germline ends. This CDR3 is 14 amino acids long. Looked up from germline, CDR1 is LNHDA and CDR2 is SQIVND (reference sequence). Written as DNA, the CDR3 is TGTGCCAGTAGGGATAATTCCTTCCTGAATGAGCAGTTCTTC. Translation gives CASRDNSFLNEQFF.

The V gene is TRBV5-6, the J gene TRBJ2-7, with D possibly called TRBD1 or TRBD2 (5 bases each). V lost 0 bases and J lost 0, with 10 bases in between. The CDR3 is made up of 15 amino acids. CDR1 SGHDT and CDR2 YYEEEE come from the germline V gene. The CDR3 region has the DNA TGTGCCAGCAGCTTGGACGGGACGGGCTCCTACGAGCAGTACTTC. This translates into CASSLDGTGSYEQYF.

This sequence joins TRBV27 and TRBJ1-2, with D possibly being TRBD1 (5 bases). V lost 5 bases to trimming and J lost 4 bases, with 17 bases between them. CDR1 MNHEY and CDR2 SMNVEV come from the germline V gene (reference sequence). This CDR3 is 15 amino acids long. The CDR3 reads CASSILPDKFYGYTF. The CDR3, as DNA: TGTGCCAGCAGTATACTACCGGACAAGTTCTATGGCTACACCTTC.

The J gene is TRBJ1-4, the V gene TRBV18; unclear D gene. The CDR3 covers 12 residues. Trimming left V 3 bases short and J 8 bases short, with 7 bases between. CDR1 is KGHSH and CDR2 is LQKENI in the germline V gene. CDR3 loop: CASSPMGEKLFF. CDR3 bases: TGTGCCAGCTCACCTATGGGGGAAAAACTGTTTTTT.

V and J are TRBV7-9 and TRBJ1-2, with a tentative D call TRBD1 (6 bases). V gave up 5 bases and J gave up 3 bases, with 16 bases separating them. Germline V gene sequence: CDR1 SEHNR, CDR2 FQNEAQ (reference sequence). CDR3 size: 15 residues. CDR3 bases: TGTGCCAGCAGCCCCGTGAGGGGGGCTGACTATGGCTACACCTTC. This translates into CASSPVRGADYGYTF.

The chain couples TRBV18 to TRBJ1-2; weak D call: TRBD1 (6 bases). CDR1 is KGHSH, CDR2 LQKENI, per germline. The germline V and J ends were trimmed by 6 bases and 4 bases, with 12 bases remaining between them. This CDR3 contains 13 residues. The CDR3 DNA reads TGTGCCAGCTCCCTGGACAGCGTCTATGGCTACACCTTC. Its protein is CASSLDSVYGYTF.

The rearrangement uses TRBV2 and TRBJ2-5, with 9 bases fitting TRBD2. The J call is uncertain, as TRBJ2-7 better fits the DNA end. The germline CDR1 and CDR2 sequences are SNHLY and FYNNEI. The CDR3 is made up of 15 amino acids. Here the CDR3 DNA reads TGTGCCAGCAGCTCTTCGGGACTAGCCAACGACGAGCAGTACTTC. This codes for CASSSSGLANDEQYF.

At least ten counts were recorded for this clone. This chain joins TRBV12-5 and TRBJ2-1, with D possibly TRBD1 on 6 matching bases. Trimming left V 3 bases short and J 5 bases short, with 14 bases between. The germline V gene has CDR1 LGHNT and CDR2 FRNRAP. The CDR3 has 15 amino acids. The CDR3 region is CASGLGDTRNNEQFF. The CDR3, as DNA: TGTGCTAGTGGTTTAGGGGACACCAGAAACAATGAGCAGTTCTTC.

This chain connects TRBV2 to TRBJ2-7; possibly TRBD2 for D (5 bases). The CDR3 contains 16 residues. Germline V CDR1 and CDR2: SNHLY, FYNNEI. V shed 1 base and J shed 3 bases, with 16 bases lying between them. The CDR3 reads CASSEGLGPDYYEQYF. Here the CDR3 DNA reads TGTGCCAGCAGTGAAGGACTGGGCCCAGACTACTACGAGCAGTACTTC.

The chain joins TRBV7-9 to TRBJ1-2, with D tentatively TRBD1 (6 bases). CDR3 size: 16 residues. V lost 5 bases and J 7 bases, leaving 23 bases between the germline ends. Germline V gives CDR1 SEHNR, CDR2 FQNEAQ (reference sequence). This CDR3 is CASSPTRPQGTGGYTF. As DNA, the CDR3 is TGTGCCAGCAGCCCTACACGCCCGCAGGGGACCGGTGGCTACACCTTC. The whole variable domain, filled in from reference TRBV7-9 and TRBJ1-2, reads DTGVSQNPRHKITKRGQNVTFRCDPISEHNRLYWYRQTLGQGPEFLTYFQNEAQLEKSRLLSDRFSAERPKGSFSTLEIQRTEQGDSAMYLCASSPTRPQGTGGYTFGSGTRLTVV.

The gene calls are TRBV10-3 and TRBJ1-1; no definite D call. Germline V gene data show CDR1 as ENHRY and CDR2 as SYGVKD. This CDR3 contains 11 residues. V dropped 10 bases and J dropped 4 bases, with 10 bases sitting between them. Here the CDR3 DNA reads TGTGCCACCCGCCAAGGCACTGAAGCTTTCTTT. Residues: CATRQGTEAFF.

This chain joins TRBV11-2 and TRBJ2-3; 12 bases fit TRBD2. Germline V gives CDR1 SGHAT, CDR2 FQNNGV. The CDR3 has 19 residues. The V segment lost 1 base and the J segment 6 bases; nucleotides outside the gene matches: 14. The CDR3 is CASSLVMRLAGADSDTQYF. Here the CDR3 DNA reads TGTGCCAGCAGCTTAGTTATGCGACTAGCGGGAGCAGACTCGGATACGCAGTATTTT.

A single count supports this clone. J is TRBJ1-2 and V is TRBV30, with unresolved D. Trimming stripped 1 base from V and 8 bases from J, with 8 bases between. The CDR3 has 11 amino acids. Germline lookup yields CDR1 GTSNPN and CDR2 SVGIG (reference sequence). This chain's CDR3 is CAWSAGSGYTF. The CDR3 DNA is TGTGCCTGGAGTGCAGGTTCGGGCTACACCTTC.

V usage is TRBV7-2 and J usage is TRBJ1-5; the D gene is possibly TRBD1 (5 bases). CDR1 SGHTA and CDR2 FQGNSA come from the germline V gene. With 2 bases removed from V and 0 bases from J, the gap between germline ends came to 14 bases. The CDR3 length is 17 residues. CDR3 residues: CASSLNPTGYSNQPQHF. The CDR3 DNA reads as TGTGCCAGCAGCTTAAACCCCACAGGCTATAGCAATCAGCCCCAGCATTTT.

The chain is built from TRBV7-9 and TRBJ1-2, with a possible D match to TRBD1 (5 bases). CDR3 size: 14 residues. The germline gives CDR1 SEHNR, CDR2 FQNEAQ (reference sequence). Trimming stripped 6 bases from V and 4 bases from J, with 15 bases between. CDR3 protein: CASSPMGVGYGYTF. CDR3 coding DNA: TGTGCCAGCAGTCCCATGGGGGTAGGCTATGGCTACACCTTC. The full variable domain, with the rest looked up from reference TRBV7-9 and TRBJ1-2, is DTGVSQNPRHKITKRGQNVTFRCDPISEHNRLYWYRQTLGQGPEFLTYFQNEAQLEKSRLLSDRFSAERPKGSFSTLEIQRTEQGDSAMYLCASSPMGVGYGYTFGSGTRLTVV.

J is TRBJ1-2 and V is TRBV6-5, with D possibly matching TRBD1 (5 bases). The CDR3 totals 13 residues. V lost 3 bases, J lost 3 bases, and 8 bases lay in between. The germline V gene encodes CDR1 MNHEY and CDR2 SVGAGI. This CDR3 reads CASSYAGHYGYTF. Written as DNA, the CDR3 is TGTGCCAGCAGTTATGCAGGGCACTATGGCTACACCTTC.

This chain connects TRBV18 to TRBJ1-4, with D unresolved. Germline lookup yields CDR1 KGHSH and CDR2 LQKENI. V was clipped by 3 bases and J by 0 bases, with 17 bases between them. This CDR3 has 18 amino acids. Here the CDR3 reads CASSPSASWLATNEKLFF. DNA of the CDR3: TGTGCCAGCTCACCGAGCGCGAGCTGGCTGGCAACTAATGAAAAACTGTTTTTT.

V is TRBV7-8 and J is TRBJ2-2; D not resolved. CDR1 SGHVS and CDR2 FQNEAQ come from the germline V gene. The V gene lost 5 bases and the J gene lost 3 bases, with 7 bases spanning the gap. The CDR3 has 13 residues. The CDR3 nucleotides are TGTGCCAGCAGCCCGCAGGACACCGGGGAGCTGTTTTTT. Its translation: CASSPQDTGELFF.